Each of the 15 T cell receptor beta chains below was sequenced from the same sample in a study of OX40 agonist ivuxolimab in advanced cancers. Receptors were amplified or captured by the immunoSEQ multiplex PCR assay. As stored in TCRdb, this immuneACCESS dataset retains in-frame rearrangements with V and J assigned. A fraction of the clones does not appear; measured against another copy, unresolved V genes explain less than half of the discrepancy, and the remainder lacks a known reason. The sample records under 85,000 clones, about 93% of which are singletons. The ten largest clones add up to roughly 6.7% of the sample. The source was CD4+ or CD8+ T cells sorted from blood, collected in a trial of the OX40 agonist ivuxolimab. Receptors were obtained from an adult with an advanced solid tumor such as melanoma, head and neck, liver or kidney cancer.

This rearrangement joins TRBV7-2 to TRBJ2-1, with TRBD2 matching 12 bases. Germline V gene data show CDR1 as SGHTA and CDR2 as FQGNSA. This CDR3 spans 16 amino acids. V was pared by 4 bases and J by 15 bases, with 16 bases of the junction left unmatched. The chain's CDR3 is CASSSPSGGALDIWFF. CDR3 bases: TGTGCCAGCAGCTCCCCTAGCGGGGGGGCATTGGACATTTGGTTCTTC.

The rearrangement links TRBV7-8 to TRBJ2-7; D is undetermined. Deletions cut 5 bases from V and 0 bases from J, with 11 bases between. This CDR3 has 14 residues. Germline CDR1 reads SGHVS; CDR2 reads FQNEAQ. CDR3 residues: CASSPWTDSYEQYF. Written as DNA, the CDR3 is TGTGCCAGCAGCCCCTGGACGGACTCCTACGAGCAGTACTTC.

V gene TRBV4-1 combines with J gene TRBJ2-1, with 16 bases identical to TRBD2. Germline CDR1 reads MGHRA; CDR2 reads YSYEKL. This CDR3 comprises 18 residues. The trim removed 4 bases at V and 0 bases at J, leaving 3 bases unmatched. The CDR3: CASSLGLAGGLSYNEQFF. The CDR3 coding sequence is TGCGCCAGCAGCCTGGGACTAGCGGGAGGGCTCTCCTACAATGAGCAGTTCTTC.

The sample holds one count of this clone. The rearrangement links TRBV7-8 to TRBJ1-4, with 9 bases matching TRBD1. Germline V CDR1 and CDR2: SGHVS, FQNEAQ. The V gene end was trimmed by 3 bases and the J gene end by 5 bases; junction bases not matched to a gene: 1. This CDR3 spans 14 amino acids. The CDR3: CASSLGQGNEKLFF. The DNA for the CDR3 is TGTGCCAGCAGCTTGGGACAGGGAAATGAAAAACTGTTTTTT.

The chain combines TRBV5-5 with TRBJ2-7; TRBD2 might be the D (5 bases). V lost 7 bases to trimming and J lost 3 bases, with 14 bases between them. Germline CDR1 is SGHKS and CDR2 is YYEKEE (reference sequence). The CDR3 length is 13 residues. CDR3 region: CASFVRESYEQYF. The DNA of the CDR3 is TGTGCCAGCTTTGTTAGGGAGAGCTACGAGCAGTACTTC.

This sequence joins TRBV15 and TRBJ2-5; the D call may be TRBD1 or TRBD2 (5 bases each). The V end was cut by 5 bases, the J end by 5 bases, with 18 bases between. Germline V gene data show CDR1 as LNHNV and CDR2 as YYDKDF (reference sequence). The CDR3 totals 15 residues. The CDR3 DNA reads as TGTGCCACCAGCGGACCCCGGGACGGCCAGGAGACCCAGTACTTC. Translating it yields CATSGPRDGQETQYF.

The V and J genes are TRBV13 and TRBJ2-6; D is tentatively TRBD1 or TRBD2 (5 bases each). The V gene lost 5 bases and the J gene lost 0 bases, with 11 bases spanning the gap. There are 16 residues in the CDR3. Germline V CDR1 and CDR2: PRHDT, FYEKMQ (reference sequence). CDR3 DNA: TGTGCCAGCAGCGAGGCAGGGAGCTCTGGGGCCAACGTCCTGACTTTC. Its protein product is CASSEAGSSGANVLTF.

This chain joins TRBV29-1 and TRBJ1-2; D perhaps matches TRBD1 (6 bases). Trimming removed 4 bases at V and 6 bases at J, with 9 bases between. Germline V gene sequence: CDR1 SQVTM, CDR2 ANQGSEA. This CDR3 has 11 amino acids. CDR3 DNA: TGCAGCGTTGTACAGGGAAATGGCTACACCTTC. It yields the protein CSVVQGNGYTF. Full variable domain (missing parts from reference TRBV29-1 and TRBJ1-2): SAVISQKPSRDICQRGTSLTIQCQVDSQVTMMFWYRQQPGQSLTLIATANQGSEATYESGFVIDKFPISRPNLTFSTLTVSNMSPEDSSIYLCSVVQGNGYTFGSGTRLTVV.

The chain recombines TRBV6-5 with TRBJ1-4; D uncertain. The V gene's germline CDR1 is MNHEY and CDR2 SVGAGI. With 2 bases removed from V and 8 bases from J, the gap between germline ends came to 3 bases. This CDR3 has 11 amino acids. The CDR3 sequence is CASSYGEKLFF. The DNA for the CDR3 is TGTGCCAGCAGTTACGGCGAAAAACTGTTTTTT.

The rearrangement uses TRBV18 and TRBJ2-2, with a tentative D call TRBD1 (5 bases). Germline assignment: CDR1 KGHSH and CDR2 LQKENI. This CDR3 contains 15 residues. Deletions cut 0 bases from V and 1 base from J, with 6 bases between. The CDR3: CASSPPTENTGELFF. The CDR3 region has the DNA TGTGCCAGCTCACCACCGACAGAGAACACCGGGGAGCTGTTTTTT.

The gene calls are TRBV6-5 and TRBJ2-1, with D tentatively TRBD2 (5 bases). The V end lost 11 bases, the J end lost 7 bases, and 12 bases lay between the germline ends. The CDR3 length is 11 residues. CDR1 MNHEY and CDR2 SVGAGI come from the germline V gene. In DNA form, the CDR3 reads TGTGCCGCCCATGAGGGAAATGAGCAGTTCTTC. Translation: CAAHEGNEQFF.

The chain combines TRBV28 with TRBJ1-2, with D possibly TRBD1 on 5 matching bases. Germline V gene data show CDR1 as MDHEN and CDR2 as SYDVKM. The CDR3 sequence is 14 residues long. V was clipped by 4 bases and J by 5 bases, with 14 bases between them. The CDR3 loop reads CASSSYTDSYGYTF. The CDR3, as DNA: TGTGCCAGCAGTTCGTACACCGACAGTTATGGCTACACCTTC.

The CDR3 reads CASSSGTSSFYNEQFF. In DNA form, the CDR3 reads TGCGCCAGCAGTTCCGGGACTAGCTCGTTTTACAATGAGCAGTTCTTC. This rearrangement joins TRBV5-1 to TRBJ2-1; 9 bases fit TRBD2. Germline lookup yields CDR1 SGHRS and CDR2 YFSETQ. The CDR3 length is 16 residues. V trimming: 5 bases; J trimming: 4 bases; junction bases outside the gene matches: 10.

In its sample, this clone was seen a few times. The chain combines TRBV10-3 with TRBJ1-1; D perhaps matches TRBD1 (5 bases). CDR3 length: 14 amino acids. Germline CDR1 and CDR2: ENHRY and SYGVKD. The germline V and J ends were trimmed by 2 bases and 3 bases, with 10 bases remaining between them. The CDR3 loop is CAISEQGGDTEAFF. The CDR3 DNA sequence: TGTGCCATCAGTGAGCAGGGAGGGGACACTGAAGCTTTCTTT.

The V call is TRBV6-1, the J call TRBJ2-1, with a possible D match to TRBD2 (5 bases). The CDR3 runs 14 residues. Germline V gene data show CDR1 as MNHNS and CDR2 as SASEGT. Trimming removed 8 bases from V and 5 bases from J, with 16 bases in between. DNA for the CDR3: TGTGCCAGCCGGAGGCTGTTTAGAGACAATGAGCAGTTCTTC. Amino acid sequence: CASRRLFRDNEQFF.